This passage covers 3 T cell receptor beta chains from one sample sequenced in a study of shared clonotypes between healthy human individuals. Only in-frame clones appear in the TCRdb table, and some are missing; sequencing was by immunoSEQ multiplex PCR. The data show over a million clones, roughly 96% seen once. The sequenced material came from naive CD4+ T cells sorted from blood. Subset of the sample: CD45RA+ positively selected. Source of these receptors: a man aged 25 to 40 in good health.

Concerning this clone itself: This specimen includes other DNA sequences encoding the same CDR3. The V and J genes are TRBV28 and TRBJ2-2; TRBD2 might be the D (6 bases). Germline CDR1 and CDR2: MDHEN and SYDVKM. The CDR3 covers 13 residues. Trimming pared 2 bases from V and 5 bases from J, leaving 6 bases between. The CDR3 nucleotides are TGTGCCAGCAGTTTAGGAGGGACCGGGGAGCTGTTTTTT. As protein: CASSLGGTGELFF.

The V gene is TRBV19, the J gene TRBJ1-5; TRBD1 agrees at 8 bases. This CDR3 spans 15 amino acids. Germline CDR1 LNHDA, CDR2 SQIVND (reference sequence). J was trimmed by 2 bases and V by 4 bases; bases with no gene match: 4. CDR3 amino acids: CASSKTGQGNQPQHF. In DNA form, the CDR3 reads TGTGCCAGTAGTAAAACGGGACAGGGCAATCAGCCCCAGCATTTT. Filled out from reference TRBV19 and TRBJ1-5, the complete variable domain reads DGGITQSPKYLFRKEGQNVTLSCEQNLNHDAMYWYRQDPGQGLRLIYYSQIVNDFQKGDIAEGYSVSREKKESFPLTVTSAQKNPTAFYLCASSKTGQGNQPQHFGDGTRLSIL.

The chain uses TRBV30 and TRBJ2-1, with 7 bases lining up with TRBD2. The germline V gene encodes CDR1 GTSNPN and CDR2 SVGIG (reference sequence). With V trimmed by 4 bases and J by 8 bases, 5 bases remained unmatched. The CDR3 spans 12 residues. The CDR3 reads CAWNPGRDEQFF. The CDR3 coding sequence is TGTGCCTGGAATCCGGGGAGGGATGAGCAGTTCTTC. The variable domain in full, completed from reference TRBV30 and TRBJ2-1, reads SQTIHQWPATLVQPVGSPLSLECTVEGTSNPNLYWYRQAAGRGLQLLFYSVGIGQISSEVPQNLSASRPQDRQFILSSKKLLLSDSGFYLCAWNPGRDEQFFGPGTRLTVL.